Below are 22 T cell receptor beta chains sequenced from a single sample in a study of CD8 T cells in ankylosing spondylitis. A single record per CDR3 protein comes from TCRdb applying MiXCR to the 5' RACE reads. The sample gives 200,000 to 300,000 distinct CDR3 sequences, roughly a quarter of which show up once; over 0.55% is in the top ten. The specimen was blood, either unsorted or a sorted T cell fraction (not recorded which). Receptors originate from a male donor with ankylosing spondylitis or in good health (not recorded which).

This clonotype has at least ten counts. In DNA form, the CDR3 reads TGTGCCAGCAGCGCGGGGGGGACAGATACGCAGTATTTT. Translation: CASSAGGTDTQYF. The chain recombines TRBV12-3 or TRBV12-4 with TRBJ2-3; TRBD2 aligns across 9 bases. The CDR3 is made up of 13 amino acids. The V and J ends lost 6 bases and 3 bases, in that order; junction bases with no gene match: 1.

This clonotype was observed a few times. This chain connects TRBV10-3 to TRBJ1-3; 7 bases fit TRBD1. The trim removed 6 bases at V and 4 bases at J, leaving 6 bases unmatched. The CDR3 runs 14 residues. Looked up from germline, CDR1 is ENHRY and CDR2 is SYGVKD. DNA of the CDR3: TGTGCCATCAGAGACAGGGCTTCCGGAAACACCATATATTTT. Translated, it gives CAIRDRASGNTIYF.

This clonotype occurred once. At one end the junction does not follow the germline gene, possibly because of a read error. The genes are TRBV7-7 and TRBJ2-2; 7 positions agree with TRBD2. The V gene's germline CDR1 is SSHAT and CDR2 FNYEAQ (reference sequence). The CDR3 has 14 residues. The CDR3 loop is CASTGGGNTGELFF. The CDR3 DNA sequence: TGTGCTAGCACTGGGGGGGGTAACACCGGGGAGCTGTTTTTT.

The chain couples TRBV4-1 to TRBJ2-3, with D uncertain. The germline CDR1 and CDR2 sequences are MGHRA and YSYEKL. The CDR3 length is 15 residues. Trimming took off 4 bases at V and 4 bases at J, with 15 bases between the two ends. CDR3 loop: CASSPPGSVPDTQYF. The CDR3 DNA reads as TGCGCCAGCAGCCCCCCCGGATCGGTTCCAGATACGCAGTATTTT.

This clonotype was observed a few times. The V gene is TRBV20-1, the J gene TRBJ2-7; TRBD1 aligns across 10 bases. V shed 0 bases, J shed 5 bases, and the junction held 4 bases outside the gene matches. The CDR3 covers 14 residues. Germline V gives CDR1 DFQATT, CDR2 SNEGSKA (reference sequence). CDR3 nucleotide sequence: TGCAGTGCTAGAGAGTCGGGACAGGGGCACGAGCAGTACTTC. Translation: CSARESGQGHEQYF.

The CDR3 DNA sequence: TGCGCCAGCATTTCGACCAGCCGGGATACGCAGTATTTT. Encoded protein: CASISTSRDTQYF. The gene calls are TRBV10-2 and TRBJ2-3; no clear D. The CDR3 totals 13 residues. Between the trimmed V and J ends, which lost 7 bases and 6 bases, there was a span of 14 bases. The germline V gene encodes CDR1 WSHSY and CDR2 SAAADI.

This clonotype was seen many times. The chain combines TRBV4-1 with TRBJ1-1, with a tentative D call TRBD1 (6 bases). Between the trimmed V and J ends, which lost 4 bases and 0 bases, there was a span of 12 bases. The CDR3 totals 15 residues. Germline values: CDR1 MGHRA, CDR2 YSYEKL. The CDR3 nucleotides are TGCGCCAGCAGCCGGACGGGGGCCATGAACACTGAAGCTTTCTTT. Encoded protein: CASSRTGAMNTEAFF.

This clonotype has at least ten counts. The chain joins TRBV9 to TRBJ1-5; maybe TRBD1 (5 bases). Germline V gene data show CDR1 as SGDLS and CDR2 as YYNGEE. The V gene lost 3 bases and the J gene lost 5 bases, with 9 bases spanning the gap. The CDR3 spans 13 residues. The CDR3 spells CASSGGTHQPQHF. The CDR3 DNA reads as TGTGCCAGCAGCGGCGGGACTCATCAGCCCCAGCATTTT.

Many counts were recorded for this clonotype. V gene TRBV11-2 combines with J gene TRBJ1-4; maybe TRBD1 (5 bases). V lost 5 bases to trimming and J lost 1 base, with 20 bases between them. Looked up from germline, CDR1 is SGHAT and CDR2 is FQNNGV. This CDR3 region has 18 residues. CDR3 DNA sequence: TGTGCCAGCAGCCCTCCACGAGGTCCGAGGGGAACTAATGAAAAACTGTTTTTT. It translates to CASSPPRGPRGTNEKLFF.

The chain employs TRBV20-1 and TRBJ1-1; 8 bases match TRBD1. This CDR3 contains 13 residues. Germline lookup yields CDR1 DFQATT and CDR2 SNEGSKA (reference sequence). V dropped 6 bases and J dropped 5; count of bases not matched to a gene: 8. The DNA for the CDR3 is TGCAGTGCCGAACCGGGACAGGCGACTGAAGCTTTCTTT. The encoded protein is CSAEPGQATEAFF.

This chain connects TRBV2 to TRBJ2-5, with D perhaps matching TRBD2 (6 bases). Germline CDR1 reads SNHLY; CDR2 reads FYNNEI. This CDR3 is 15 amino acids long. V lost 1 base, J lost 5 bases, and 14 bases lay in between. CDR3 sequence: CASSEDSIGGETQYF. The CDR3 DNA reads TGTGCCAGCAGTGAAGATTCGATCGGGGGTGAGACCCAGTACTTC.

This clonotype was recorded at least ten times. The genes are TRBV2 and TRBJ2-7; no clear D. The CDR3 is 13 amino acids. V was pared by 7 bases and J by 6 bases, with 16 bases between. Germline V gives CDR1 SNHLY, CDR2 FYNNEI. CDR3 nucleotides: TGTGCCAGCACAGTGGACGAGCCTGGCGAGCAGTACTTC. Protein: CASTVDEPGEQYF.

In its sample, this clonotype was seen many times. The V gene is TRBV12-3 or TRBV12-4, the J gene TRBJ2-7; D remains unclear. Between the trimmed V and J ends, which lost 5 bases and 5 bases, there was a span of 13 bases. This CDR3 has 13 residues. CDR3 DNA: TGTGCCAGCAGTACAGACCTGAGCCACGAGCAGTACTTC. Protein sequence: CASSTDLSHEQYF.

This clonotype was counted only a few times. This sequence joins TRBV10-3 and TRBJ2-5; perhaps TRBD2 as D (5 bases). The CDR3 totals 13 residues. V shed 3 bases and J shed 1 base, with 6 bases lying between them. The germline V gene has CDR1 ENHRY and CDR2 SYGVKD. The CDR3 sequence: CAISELGQETQYF. Here the CDR3 DNA reads TGTGCCATCAGTGAACTAGGCCAAGAGACCCAGTACTTC.

The chain links TRBV4-1 to TRBJ2-7; 7 positions agree with TRBD1. J lost 4 bases, V lost 2 bases, and 8 bases had no gene match. Looked up from germline, CDR1 is MGHRA and CDR2 is YSYEKL. The CDR3 is 15 residues long. CDR3 DNA sequence: TGCGCCAGCAGCCAACTACCGGGACAGTTTTACGAGCAGTACTTC. It is translated as CASSQLPGQFYEQYF.

J is TRBJ1-4 and V is TRBV18; TRBD1 is a possible D gene (5 bases). Germline-derived CDR1 and CDR2 are KGHSH and LQKENI. V shed 2 bases and J shed 7 bases, with 14 bases lying between them. The CDR3 has 15 amino acids. CDR3 DNA: TGTGCCAGCTCACCAGACCCCCAGGGAGCTGAAAAACTGTTTTTT. Translating it yields CASSPDPQGAEKLFF.

This clonotype was counted a single time. V usage is TRBV12-3 or TRBV12-4 and J usage is TRBJ2-1; 11 bases align to TRBD2. The CDR3 extends over 15 amino acids. With V trimmed by 6 bases and J by 8 bases, 9 bases remained unmatched. The CDR3 DNA sequence: TGTGCCAGCAGGCAGTTTAGCGGGGGGGCCGATGAGCAGTTCTTC. This translates into CASRQFSGGADEQFF.

This clonotype has ten or more counts. The chain carries TRBV20-1 and TRBJ2-5, with D possibly being TRBD2 (6 bases). CDR1 DFQATT and CDR2 SNEGSKA come from the germline V gene (reference sequence). The CDR3 contains 15 residues. V dropped 3 bases and J dropped 5 bases, with 19 bases sitting between them. The CDR3 coding sequence is TGCAGTGCTAGGTCCCGGGACTTGGCGCGGGAGACCCAGTACTTC. Amino acids: CSARSRDLARETQYF.

This clonotype has just a few counts. V is TRBV20-1 and J is TRBJ1-2, with D possibly TRBD1 on 5 matching bases. The ends were cut back, 0 bases at V and 5 bases at J, with 16 bases in the middle. The CDR3 spans 15 residues. CDR1 DFQATT and CDR2 SNEGSKA come from the germline V gene (reference sequence). CDR3 nucleotide sequence: TGCAGTGCTAGAGATCGGGCAGGGAGAAGATATGGCTACACCTTC. This encodes CSARDRAGRRYGYTF.

With regard to this clonotype: Germline and junction disagree at one end, which may indicate a read error. The J gene is TRBJ2-1, the V gene TRBV18; possible D gene TRBD1, 6 bases. The CDR3 totals 13 residues. Germline assignment: CDR1 KGHSH and CDR2 LQKENI. The CDR3 here is CPSSAQGYNEQFF. CDR3 DNA sequence: TGTCCCAGCTCAGCACAGGGCTACAATGAGCAGTTCTTC.

The sample holds a few counts of this clonotype. The rearrangement joins TRBV20-1 to TRBJ2-7, with TRBD1 matching 11 bases. V was pared by 3 bases and J by 0 bases, with 19 bases of the junction left unmatched. Germline V gene sequence: CDR1 DFQATT, CDR2 SNEGSKA (reference sequence). The CDR3 spans 20 residues. The CDR3 coding sequence is TGCAGTGCTAGTTTGGGTTGGGGACAGGGGGTAGGCCGGAGCTCCTACGAGCAGTACTTC. This codes for CSASLGWGQGVGRSSYEQYF.

This clonotype was counted only a few times. The J gene is TRBJ2-1, the V gene TRBV7-3, with 10 bases fitting TRBD2. Germline V gene sequence: CDR1 SGHTA, CDR2 FQGTGA. V lost 4 bases, J lost 2 bases, and 5 bases stayed unmatched. This CDR3 comprises 16 residues. Here the CDR3 DNA reads TGTGCCAGCAGCTCCACTAGCGGGGTGACCTACAATGAGCAGTTCTTC. Its protein is CASSSTSGVTYNEQFF.